This TCR beta chain emerged from a study of molecular identifiers for immune sequencing clone quantification. Previously reported methods and listed TCR primers produced the bulk TCR libraries. TCRdb re-called the PCR reads through MiXCR, storing one row per CDR3 protein. The data show hundreds of thousands of distinct CDR3 sequences, with 25% seen just once and about 0.73% held by the top ten. The germline CDR1 and CDR2 sequences are SGHDN and FVKESK. V was pared by 0 bases and J by 3 bases, with 5 bases between. This CDR3 has 13 residues. The table lists this clonotype with many counts. The chain is built from TRBV14 and TRBJ1-1; D unresolved. The sequenced sample was naive CD8+ T cells from blood, with Jurkat cell RNA spiked in. Regarding subset: FACS-sorted CD8+CD4-CCR7+CD45RA+ naive T cells. This sequence was found in a human donor in good health. Some libraries in this study had Jurkat cell RNA spiked in. The CDR3 sequence: CASSQEPYTEAFF. The CDR3 DNA follows: TGTGCCAGCAGCCAAGAACCCTACACTGAAGCTTTCTTT.